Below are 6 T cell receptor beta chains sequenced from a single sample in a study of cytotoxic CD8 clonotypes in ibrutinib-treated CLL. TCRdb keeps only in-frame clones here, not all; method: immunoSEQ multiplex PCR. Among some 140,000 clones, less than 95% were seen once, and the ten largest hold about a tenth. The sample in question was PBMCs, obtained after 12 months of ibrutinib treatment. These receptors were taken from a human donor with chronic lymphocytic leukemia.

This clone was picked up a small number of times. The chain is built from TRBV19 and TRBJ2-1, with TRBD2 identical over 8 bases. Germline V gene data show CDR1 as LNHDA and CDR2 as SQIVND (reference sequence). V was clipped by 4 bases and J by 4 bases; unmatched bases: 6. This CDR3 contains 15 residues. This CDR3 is CASSTTSGSYNEQFF. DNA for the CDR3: TGTGCCAGTAGTACCACTAGCGGTAGTTACAATGAGCAGTTCTTC. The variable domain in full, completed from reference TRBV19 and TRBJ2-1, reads DGGITQSPKYLFRKEGQNVTLSCEQNLNHDAMYWYRQDPGQGLRLIYYSQIVNDFQKGDIAEGYSVSREKKESFPLTVTSAQKNPTAFYLCASSTTSGSYNEQFFGPGTRLTVL.

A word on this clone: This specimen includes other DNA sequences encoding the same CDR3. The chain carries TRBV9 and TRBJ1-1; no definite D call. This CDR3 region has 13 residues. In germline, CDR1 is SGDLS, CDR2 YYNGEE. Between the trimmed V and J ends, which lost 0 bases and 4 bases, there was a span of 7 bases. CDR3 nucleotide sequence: TGTGCCAGCAGCGTAGGGGGAACCACTGAAGCTTTCTTT. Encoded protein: CASSVGGTTEAFF. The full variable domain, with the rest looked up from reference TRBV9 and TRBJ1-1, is DSGVTQTPKHLITATGQRVTLRCSPRSGDLSVYWYQQSLDQGLQFLIQYYNGEERAKGNILERFSAQQFPDLHSELNLSSLELGDSALYFCASSVGGTTEAFFGQGTRLTVV.

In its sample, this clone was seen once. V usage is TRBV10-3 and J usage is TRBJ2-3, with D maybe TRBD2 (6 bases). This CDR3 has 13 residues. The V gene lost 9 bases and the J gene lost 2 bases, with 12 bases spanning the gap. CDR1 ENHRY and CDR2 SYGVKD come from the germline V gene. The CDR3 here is CAISRRDTDTQYF. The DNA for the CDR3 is TGTGCCATTTCCAGGAGGGACACAGATACGCAGTATTTT.

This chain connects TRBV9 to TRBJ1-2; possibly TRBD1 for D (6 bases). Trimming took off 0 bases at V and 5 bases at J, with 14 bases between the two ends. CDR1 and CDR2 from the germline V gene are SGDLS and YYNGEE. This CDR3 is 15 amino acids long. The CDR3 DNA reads TGTGCCAGCAGCGTAGATGGGGGCTTTTTTTATGGCTACACCTTC. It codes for CASSVDGGFFYGYTF.

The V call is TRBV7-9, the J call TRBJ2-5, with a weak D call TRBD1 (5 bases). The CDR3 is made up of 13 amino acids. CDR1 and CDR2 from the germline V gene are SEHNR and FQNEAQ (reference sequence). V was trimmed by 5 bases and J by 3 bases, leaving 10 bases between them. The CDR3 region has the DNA TGTGCCAGCAGCCCCAAGACAGAAGAGACCCAGTACTTC. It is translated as CASSPKTEETQYF.

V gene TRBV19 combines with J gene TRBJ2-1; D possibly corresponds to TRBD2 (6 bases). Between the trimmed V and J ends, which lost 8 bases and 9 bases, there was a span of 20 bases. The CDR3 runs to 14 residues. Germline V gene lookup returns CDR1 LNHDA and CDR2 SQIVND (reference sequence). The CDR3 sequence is CASYDLRIGGEQFF. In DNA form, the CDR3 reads TGTGCCAGTTACGACCTAAGGATCGGGGGTGAGCAGTTCTTC.